This T cell receptor (beta chain) was sequenced in a study of T cells in localized non-small cell lung cancer. Profiling relied on immunoSEQ multiplex PCR, and the TCRdb table lists in-frame clones only, not all of them. This sample yields roughly 25,000 clones, of which approximately 83% are seen a single time; 5% to 6.5% belongs to the top ten. The CDR3 spans 14 residues. V lost 5 bases and J lost 4, with 11 bases in between. CDR1 and CDR2 from the germline V gene are SGHAT and FQNNGV. This receptor was identified in a male donor aged 60 or over with stage II squamous cell lung carcinoma. This chain connects TRBV11-2 to TRBJ2-2, with D perhaps assigned TRBD1 or TRBD2 (5 bases each). The sample here was peripheral blood, taken before any cancer treatment. The CDR3 loop reads CASSPGTFTGELFF. Here the CDR3 DNA reads TGTGCCAGCAGCCCCGGGACCTTCACCGGGGAGCTGTTTTTT.